One TCR beta chain is described in this entry. Its antigen remains unidentified. The data originate from a study of Ad26.COV2.S vaccination and SARS-CoV-2 variants. At the level of the study: The donor belonged to the COV1001 Ad26.COV2.S trial arm. Study-wide findings and caveats: There was a possibility that the TCR breadth and depth analyses underestimated total T cell responses.

Germline V gives CDR1 MNHNY, CDR2 SVGAGI (reference sequence). This CDR3 is built from 12 residues. V lost 0 bases and J lost 5, with 4 bases in between. The protocol was immunoSEQ multiplex PCR, while the TCRdb copy is restricted to in-frame clones and leaves out a portion. In the table there are approximately 480,000 clones, around 85% of which are singletons. The treatment is: some 19 received Ad26.COV2.S at low or high dose, single or two shots; 5 received placebo; per-sample allocation not given. Sampling was done on day 63 after the first vaccine or placebo injection. The rearrangement joins TRBV6-6 to TRBJ2-5, with no clear D. This TCR came from a person between 18 and 65 years old who received the Ad26.COV2.S COVID-19 vaccine or a placebo. The sample here was peripheral blood, taken in a trial of Ad26.COV2.S vaccine versus placebo. CDR3 in amino acids: CASSYSGETQYF. The CDR3 bases are TGTGCCAGCAGTTACTCCGGTGAGACCCAGTACTTC.